This T cell receptor (beta chain) was retrieved from a study of T cells in Graves' hyperthyroidism and ophthalmopathy. Study outcomes and limitations: Progression to ophthalmopathy was predicted a median of 6.5 months early. Researchers report that a 13 V-J model separated ophthalmopathy from stable hyperthyroidism.

This clonotype was observed a few times. As yet, its antigen is unknown. Regions amplified from RNA transcripts were the TCR beta CDR3 regions. First-round RT-PCR targeting the TCR CDR3 was performed with the HTBI primer set. One entry per CDR3 protein, called by TCRdb with MiXCR from the multiplex PCR reads. The table has hundreds of thousands of distinct CDR3 sequences, about 45% seen once; the top ten hold 6.5% to 9%. CDR1 and CDR2 (germline): SGHTA, FQGNSA. Between the trimmed V and J ends, which lost 1 base and 8 bases, there was a span of 11 bases. This CDR3 spans 14 amino acids. Thyroid ultrasound and orbital computed tomography, with clinical symptoms and serum thyroxine and TRAb, informed diagnoses.

V is TRBV7-2 and J is TRBJ1-4; perhaps TRBD1 as D (5 bases). The sequence came from an adult man with Graves' disease, either hyperthyroidism or ophthalmopathy (not recorded which). The sample was peripheral blood or thyroid tissue (not recorded which). CDR3 nucleotides: TGTGCCAGCAGCTTAGAACAGGAATTGGAAAAACTGTTTTTT. It yields the protein CASSLEQELEKLFF.